The source of this T cell receptor beta chain is a study of blood T cell dynamics during melanoma immunotherapy. Whole-study context: Metastatic melanoma patients received first-line pembrolizumab or nivolumab plus ipilimumab.

V was shortened by 8 bases and J by 0 bases, with 11 bases between the two germline ends. The CDR3 is made up of 13 amino acids. Germline CDR1 WNHNN, CDR2 SYGVQD (reference sequence). Indicated time point: pre-treatment baseline. Sampling occurred pretreatment (T0) and at week 3 (W3), after cycle one of checkpoint blockade. DNA loading was fixed at roughly 360 ng for all bulk PBMC samples. Here immunoSEQ multiplex PCR was the method, and the copy in TCRdb shows in-frame clones only, minus some. The data hold some 9,900 clones, with about nine tenths observed a single time. The chain links TRBV10-1 to TRBJ2-7; D gene ambiguous. The sequence came from a human donor with melanoma. Here the sequenced sample was blood, taken from a patient treated with checkpoint blockade. This chain's CDR3 is CASGPSSSYEQYF. The CDR3 nucleotides read TGCGCCAGCGGACCTTCGAGCTCCTACGAGCAGTACTTC.